The present T cell receptor (beta chain) was sequenced within a study of T cell responses to AZD1222 COVID-19 vaccine. About this clone itself: The target antigen is unknown.

General study points: White British ancestry dominated among donors, who included more females, and clonal diversity was possibly underestimated. Compared with day 0, the breadth and depth of the Spike-specific TCR repertoire rose significantly after two doses of AZD1222. Close to half of spike-specific TCRs reportedly recognize unmutated variant regions. Baseline serostatus was positive in only six or seven AZD1222 recipients.

The repertoire was sequenced with immunoSEQ multiplex PCR; TCRdb's copy has only in-frame clones and lacks some. The sample holds 150,000 to 200,000 clones, around nine tenths seen once. Trimming left V 1 base short and J 6 bases short, with 24 bases between. The CDR3 sequence is 18 residues long. From germline, CDR1 is MNHEY and CDR2 SVGEGT. The chain uses TRBV6-2 or TRBV6-3 and TRBJ1-2; D is uncertain. The TCR comes from an adult in good health. The specimen comprised peripheral blood, sampled on day 0 of AZD1222 vaccination. CDR3 sequence (DNA): TGTGCCAGCAGTTACTGGCCCGGGCTAGCAGCGCCGGAGGATGGCTACACCTTC. Residues: CASSYWPGLAAPEDGYTF.